The rows below give T cell receptor beta chains drawn from one sample of a study of T cell responses to AZD1222 COVID-19 vaccine. Sequenced by immunoSEQ multiplex PCR; TCRdb stores in-frame clones only, minus some. This table holds about 120,000 clones, approximately 90% found once. Sample: peripheral blood, taken on day 0 of AZD1222 vaccination. These receptors all stem from an adult in good health. Each CDR3 is given with its conserved first and last residue. Each record gives: D gene, V gene, clone size, CDR3 length, J gene, CDR3 protein, CDR3 DNA. A D gene is named only where the DNA matches it firmly. Clone size, where shown, is once, few, many, or a class for clones that have expanded.

TRBD1	TRBV6-1	NA	14	TRBJ1-2	CASSLDRGVNGYTF	TGTGCCAGCAGTTTAGACAGGGGGGTCAATGGCTACACCTTC
NA	TRBV11-3	few	15	TRBJ2-1	CASSKTSLSYNEQFF	TGTGCCAGCAGCAAGACTAGTCTCTCCTACAATGAGCAGTTCTTC
NA	TRBV5-8	NA	15	TRBJ1-3	CASSPVGNPGNTIYF	TGTGCCAGCAGCCCGGTGGGTAACCCTGGAAACACCATATATTTT
TRBD1	TRBV14	NA	14	TRBJ2-7	CASSPGTGRYEQYF	TGTGCCAGCAGCCCTGGGACAGGACGCTACGAGCAGTACTTC
TRBD2	TRBV28	NA	17	TRBJ2-3	CASSSPLSGGTTDTQYF	TGTGCCAGCAGTTCCCCCCTTAGCGGGGGGACCACAGATACGCAGTATTTT
NA	TRBV4-1	NA	15	TRBJ2-3	CASSHYDRTTDTQYF	TGCGCCAGCAGCCACTATGACAGGACCACAGATACGCAGTATTTT
TRBD2	TRBV7-7	NA	17	TRBJ2-2	CASSQGLASLNTGELFF	TGTGCTAGCAGCCAGGGACTAGCCTCGTTAAACACCGGGGAGCTGTTTTTT
TRBD1	TRBV7-9	NA	13	TRBJ2-7	CASSLATGAEQYF	TGTGCCAGCAGCTTAGCGACAGGGGCCGAGCAGTACTTC
NA	TRBV29-1	once	13	TRBJ1-1	CSVSRGGNTEAFF	TGCAGCGTTAGCAGGGGAGGAAACACTGAAGCTTTCTTT
NA	TRBV4-2	NA	17	TRBJ1-4	CASSQGSWAGLNEKLFF	TGTGCCAGCAGCCAAGGGTCATGGGCGGGCCTTAATGAAAAACTGTTTTTT
TRBD2	TRBV7-6	few	14	TRBJ2-7	CASSRGGGPNEQYF	TGTGCCAGCAGCCGAGGCGGGGGGCCGAACGAGCAGTACTTC
NA	TRBV2	NA	15	TRBJ1-5	CASSLDSHSNQPQHF	TGTGCCAGCAGTCTGGACAGTCATAGCAATCAGCCCCAGCATTTT
NA	TRBV25-1	NA	11	TRBJ1-2	CASMGVYGYTF	TGTGCCAGCATGGGGGTTTATGGCTACACCTTC
NA	TRBV25-1	NA	16	TRBJ1-2	CASSESGAGRSYGYTF	TGTGCCAGCAGTGAATCTGGGGCAGGGAGATCCTATGGCTACACCTTC
TRBD1	TRBV5-1	once	14	TRBJ1-2	CASSQRDRGDGYTF	TGCGCCAGCAGCCAAAGAGACAGGGGGGACGGCTACACCTTC
TRBD2	TRBV27	NA	15	TRBJ2-5	CASSLRGGFQETQYF	TGTGCCAGCAGTCTACGGGGGGGATTTCAAGAGACCCAGTACTTC
NA	TRBV6-5	few	12	TRBJ1-2	CASSPTGRGLTF	TGTGCCAGCAGCCCCACAGGGAGGGGACTCACCTTC
NA	TRBV7-9	few	14	TRBJ1-6	CASSFGSDGSPLHF	TGTGCCAGCAGCTTTGGTTCCGATGGTTCACCCCTCCACTTT
TRBD1	TRBV5-1	NA	15	TRBJ2-2	CASSPDRMGTGELFF	TGCGCCAGCAGCCCGGACAGGATGGGCACCGGGGAGCTGTTTTTT
NA	TRBV10-3	NA	12	TRBJ2-7	CAIRDGSYEQYF	TGTGCCATCAGGGACGGTTCCTACGAGCAGTACTTC
NA	TRBV7-2	NA	17	TRBJ2-4	CASSKEGRVSAKNIQYF	TGTGCCAGCAGCAAAGAGGGTAGGGTTTCGGCTAAAAACATTCAGTACTTC
TRBD1	TRBV6-5	NA	15	TRBJ1-2	CASSRAGTGDRGYTF	TGTGCCAGCAGTAGGGCAGGGACAGGGGACCGTGGCTACACCTTC
NA	TRBV7-6	NA	17	TRBJ2-3	CASSPTSGPTPTDTQYF	TGTGCCAGCAGCCCGACGTCCGGTCCGACCCCCACAGATACGCAGTATTTT
NA	TRBV7-8	NA	15	TRBJ2-7	CASSLTGSAGDEQYF	TGTGCCAGCAGCTTAACTGGGTCGGCAGGGGACGAGCAGTACTTC
NA	TRBV12-3/TRBV12-4	NA	12	TRBJ1-2	CASTSDGYGYTF	TGTGCCAGCACTTCGGACGGCTATGGCTACACCTTC
NA	TRBV11-2	NA	14	TRBJ1-5	CASSLGAGNQPQHF	TGTGCCAGCAGCTTAGGGGCGGGTAATCAGCCCCAGCATTTT
NA	TRBV6-5	NA	15	TRBJ2-1	CASIPGGQGVHEQFF	TGTGCCAGTATCCCCGGGGGGCAGGGGGTGCATGAGCAGTTCTTC
NA	TRBV6-5	NA	16	TRBJ2-7	CASSYFNPGQPYEQYF	TGTGCCAGCAGTTACTTTAACCCTGGACAACCCTACGAGCAGTACTTC
NA	TRBV28	NA	14	TRBJ1-4	CASSLVQGNEKLFF	TGTGCCAGCAGTTTAGTACAGGGTAATGAAAAACTGTTTTTT
TRBD2	TRBV13	NA	17	TRBJ2-3	CASSPNPRAGSTDTQYF	TGTGCCAGCAGCCCAAACCCCCGAGCGGGGAGCACAGATACGCAGTATTTT
NA	TRBV5-6	NA	12	TRBJ2-7	CASSLKDYEQYF	TGTGCCAGCAGCTTGAAGGACTACGAGCAGTACTTC
NA	TRBV27	NA	15	TRBJ1-1	CASTLLGASDTEAFF	TGTGCCAGCACCTTGTTGGGGGCTTCAGACACTGAAGCTTTCTTT
NA	TRBV6-1	NA	14	TRBJ1-1	CASSEMGWSTEAFF	TGTGCCAGCAGTGAAATGGGGTGGAGCACTGAAGCTTTCTTT
NA	TRBV18	once	13	TRBJ2-3	CASSPPSTDTQYF	TGTGCCAGCTCACCACCGAGCACAGATACGCAGTATTTT
NA	TRBV6-5	NA	15	TRBJ1-5	CASMYTGYSNQPQHF	TGTGCCAGCATGTATACCGGGTATAGCAATCAGCCCCAGCATTTT
NA	TRBV29-1	NA	11	TRBJ2-3	CSAQAYSAQYF	TGCAGCGCCCAAGCGTATAGTGCGCAGTATTTT
NA	TRBV5-4	once	14	TRBJ1-1	CASSPTGLNTEAFF	TGTGCCAGCAGCCCAACGGGACTCAACACTGAAGCTTTCTTT
TRBD1	TRBV24-1	NA	14	TRBJ2-3	CATGDRVSTDTQYF	TGTGCCACAGGTGACAGGGTTAGCACAGATACGCAGTATTTT
NA	TRBV7-9	NA	13	TRBJ2-1	CASSVRRGDEQFF	TGTGCCAGCAGCGTACGAAGGGGGGATGAGCAGTTCTTC
NA	TRBV29-1	NA	16	TRBJ2-5	CSVEAPDRPRSGTQYF	TGCAGCGTTGAAGCTCCAGACAGACCAAGAAGTGGGACCCAGTACTTC
TRBD2	TRBV10-2	NA	16	TRBJ2-7	CASSEYGGTRSYEQYF	TGCGCCAGCAGTGAGTATGGAGGGACTAGGTCCTACGAGCAGTACTTC
NA	TRBV19	NA	16	TRBJ2-3	CASSLIPRGSTDTQYF	TGTGCCAGTAGTCTCATCCCCCGAGGCAGCACAGATACGCAGTATTTT
NA	TRBV27	NA	11	TRBJ2-7	CASSSLYEQYF	TGTGCCAGCAGTTCTCTCTACGAGCAGTACTTC
NA	TRBV7-8	NA	18	TRBJ2-3	CASNPAATRDPFPDTQYF	TGTGCCAGCAACCCAGCCGCCACCCGGGACCCCTTCCCAGATACGCAGTATTTT
TRBD1	TRBV7-9	NA	16	TRBJ2-5	CASSPWKRGRGETQYF	TGTGCCAGCAGCCCCTGGAAAAGGGGGCGCGGAGAGACCCAGTACTTC
NA	TRBV4-1	NA	15	TRBJ2-7	CASSQVFGGGYEQYF	TGCGCCAGCAGCCAAGTTTTTGGGGGTGGCTACGAGCAGTACTTC
NA	TRBV12-3/TRBV12-4	NA	13	TRBJ1-2	CASSLYGESGYTF	TGTGCCAGCAGTTTATACGGGGAATCTGGCTACACCTTC
TRBD2	TRBV2	NA	15	TRBJ2-5	CASSREGTSGETQYF	TGTGCCAGCAGTCGGGAGGGGACTAGCGGCGAGACCCAGTACTTC